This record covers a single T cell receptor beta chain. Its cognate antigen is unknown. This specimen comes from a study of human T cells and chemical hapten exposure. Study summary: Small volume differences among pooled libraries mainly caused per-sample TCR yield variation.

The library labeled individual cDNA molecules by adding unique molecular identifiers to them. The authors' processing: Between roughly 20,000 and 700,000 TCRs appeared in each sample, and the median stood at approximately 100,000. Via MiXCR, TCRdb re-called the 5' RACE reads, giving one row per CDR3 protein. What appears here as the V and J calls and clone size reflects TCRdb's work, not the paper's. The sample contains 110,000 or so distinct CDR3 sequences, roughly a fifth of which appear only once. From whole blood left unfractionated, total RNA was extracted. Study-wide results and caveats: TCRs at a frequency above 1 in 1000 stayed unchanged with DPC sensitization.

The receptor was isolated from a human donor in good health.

The CDR3 bases are TGCAGTGGGGGGGCGGGAATCCAAAATGGCTACACCTTC. Amino acids: CSGGAGIQNGYTF. V gene TRBV20-1 combines with J gene TRBJ1-2; TRBD1 might be the D (6 bases). The germline V gene encodes CDR1 DFQATT and CDR2 SNEGSKA (reference sequence). V lost 7 bases, J lost 6 bases, and 18 bases lay in between. The CDR3 loop spans 13 amino acids.